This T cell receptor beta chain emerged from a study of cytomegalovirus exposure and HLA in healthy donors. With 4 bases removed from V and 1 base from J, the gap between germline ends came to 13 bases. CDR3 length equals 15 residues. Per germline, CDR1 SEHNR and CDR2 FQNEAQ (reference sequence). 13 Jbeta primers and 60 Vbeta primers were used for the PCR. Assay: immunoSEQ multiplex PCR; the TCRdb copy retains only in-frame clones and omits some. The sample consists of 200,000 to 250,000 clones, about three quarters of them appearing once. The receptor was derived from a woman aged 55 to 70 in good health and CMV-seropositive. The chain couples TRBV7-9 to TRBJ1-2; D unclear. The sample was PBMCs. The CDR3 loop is CASSSNSIFNYGYTF. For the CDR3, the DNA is TGTGCCAGCAGCTCCAACAGCATTTTTAACTATGGCTACACCTTC. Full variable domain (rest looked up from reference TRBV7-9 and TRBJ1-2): DTGVSQNPRHKITKRGQNVTFRCDPISEHNRLYWYRQTLGQGPEFLTYFQNEAQLEKSRLLSDRFSAERPKGSFSTLEIQRTEQGDSAMYLCASSSNSIFNYGYTFGSGTRLTVV.